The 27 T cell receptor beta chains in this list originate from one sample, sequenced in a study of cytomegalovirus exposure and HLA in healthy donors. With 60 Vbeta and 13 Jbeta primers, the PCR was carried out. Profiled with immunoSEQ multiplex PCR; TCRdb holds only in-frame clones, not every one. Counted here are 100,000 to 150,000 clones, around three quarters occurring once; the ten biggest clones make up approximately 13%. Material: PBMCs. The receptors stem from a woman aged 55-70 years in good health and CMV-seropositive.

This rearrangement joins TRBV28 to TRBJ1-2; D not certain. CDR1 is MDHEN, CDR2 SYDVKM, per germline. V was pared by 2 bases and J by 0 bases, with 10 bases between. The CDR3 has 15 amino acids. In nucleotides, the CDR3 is TGTGCCAGCAGTTTAGCGGCAAGCCCTAACTATGGCTACACCTTC. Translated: CASSLAASPNYGYTF.

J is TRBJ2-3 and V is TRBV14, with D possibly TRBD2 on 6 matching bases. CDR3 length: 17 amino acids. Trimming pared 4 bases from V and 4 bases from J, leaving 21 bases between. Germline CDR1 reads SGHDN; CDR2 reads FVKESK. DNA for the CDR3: TGTGCCAGCAGCCTTGGAGGGGTGATAAGGTTAGCAGATACGCAGTATTTT. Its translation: CASSLGGVIRLADTQYF.

The CDR3 loop reads CASRGETGANEKLFF. The CDR3 DNA follows: TGCGCCAGCAGAGGCGAGACAGGGGCTAATGAAAAACTGTTTTTT. The chain carries TRBV5-1 and TRBJ1-4; 8 nucleotides align to TRBD1. The junction had 6 bases not matched to a gene; V was cut back by 5 bases and J by 3 bases. Germline values: CDR1 SGHRS, CDR2 YFSETQ. The CDR3 is 15 residues long.

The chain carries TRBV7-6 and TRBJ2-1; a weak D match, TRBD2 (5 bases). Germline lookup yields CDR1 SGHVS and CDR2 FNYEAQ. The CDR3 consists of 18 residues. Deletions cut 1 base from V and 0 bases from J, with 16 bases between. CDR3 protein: CASSLGIPGTSSYNEQFF. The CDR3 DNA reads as TGTGCCAGCAGCTTAGGGATACCGGGAACAAGCTCCTACAATGAGCAGTTCTTC. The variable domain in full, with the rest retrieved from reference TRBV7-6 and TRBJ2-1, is GAGVSQSPRYKVTKRGQDVALRCDPISGHVSLYWYRQALGQGPEFLTYFNYEAQQDKSGLPNDRFSAERPEGSISTLTIQRTEQRDSAMYRCASSLGIPGTSSYNEQFFGPGTRLTVL.

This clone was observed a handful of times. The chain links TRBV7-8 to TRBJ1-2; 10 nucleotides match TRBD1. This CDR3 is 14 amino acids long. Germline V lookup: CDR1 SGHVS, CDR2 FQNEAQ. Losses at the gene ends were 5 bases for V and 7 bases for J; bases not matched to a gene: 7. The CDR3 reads CASSLRDRGGGYTF. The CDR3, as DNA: TGTGCCAGCAGCCTCCGGGACAGGGGAGGTGGCTACACCTTC.

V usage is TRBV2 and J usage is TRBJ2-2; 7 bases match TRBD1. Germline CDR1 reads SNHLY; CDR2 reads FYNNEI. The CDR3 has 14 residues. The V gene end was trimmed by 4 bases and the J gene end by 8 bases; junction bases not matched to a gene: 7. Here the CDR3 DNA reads TGTGCCAGCAGTGTACAGGGGCTCTGGGGGGAGCTGTTTTTT. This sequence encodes CASSVQGLWGELFF.

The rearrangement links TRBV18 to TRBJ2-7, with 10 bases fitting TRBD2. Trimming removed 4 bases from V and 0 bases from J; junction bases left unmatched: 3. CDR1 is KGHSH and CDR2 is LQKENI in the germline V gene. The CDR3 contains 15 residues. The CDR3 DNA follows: TGTGCCAGCTCACACGGACTAGCGGACTCCTACGAGCAGTACTTC. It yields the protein CASSHGLADSYEQYF.

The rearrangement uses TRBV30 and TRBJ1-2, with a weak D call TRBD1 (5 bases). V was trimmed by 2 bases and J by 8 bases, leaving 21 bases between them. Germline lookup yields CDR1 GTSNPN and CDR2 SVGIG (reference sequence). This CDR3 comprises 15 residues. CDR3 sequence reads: CAWSLTARVFWGYTF. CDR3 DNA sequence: TGTGCCTGGAGTCTGACGGCCAGGGTCTTCTGGGGCTACACCTTC.

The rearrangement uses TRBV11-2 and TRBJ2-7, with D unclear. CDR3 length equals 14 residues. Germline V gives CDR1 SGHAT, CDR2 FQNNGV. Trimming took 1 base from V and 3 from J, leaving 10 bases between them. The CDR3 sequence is CASSLGYSNYEQYF. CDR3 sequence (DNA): TGTGCCAGCAGCTTAGGTTACAGTAACTACGAGCAGTACTTC.

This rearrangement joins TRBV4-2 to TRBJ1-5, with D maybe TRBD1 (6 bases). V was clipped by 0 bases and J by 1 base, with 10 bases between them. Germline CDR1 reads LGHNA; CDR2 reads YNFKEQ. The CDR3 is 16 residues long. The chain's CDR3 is CASSQEQGSSNQPQHF. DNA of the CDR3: TGTGCCAGCAGCCAAGAACAGGGATCGAGCAATCAGCCCCAGCATTTT.

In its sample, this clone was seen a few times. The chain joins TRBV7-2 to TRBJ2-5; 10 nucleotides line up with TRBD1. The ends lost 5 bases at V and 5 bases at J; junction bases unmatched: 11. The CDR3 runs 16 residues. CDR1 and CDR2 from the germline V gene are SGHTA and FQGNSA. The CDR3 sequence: CASSPNGQGGGETQYF. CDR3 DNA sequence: TGTGCCAGCAGCCCTAATGGACAGGGGGGCGGGGAGACCCAGTACTTC.

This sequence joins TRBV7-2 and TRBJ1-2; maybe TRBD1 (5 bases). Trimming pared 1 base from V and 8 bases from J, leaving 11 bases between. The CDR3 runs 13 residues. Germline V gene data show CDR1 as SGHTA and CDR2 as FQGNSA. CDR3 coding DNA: TGTGCCAGCAGCTTAGGGCTGGAGGGGGGCTACACCTTC. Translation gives CASSLGLEGGYTF.

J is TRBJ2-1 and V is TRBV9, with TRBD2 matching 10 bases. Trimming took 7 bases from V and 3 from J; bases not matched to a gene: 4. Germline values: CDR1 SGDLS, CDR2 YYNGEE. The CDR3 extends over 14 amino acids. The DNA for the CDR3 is TGTGCCAGCGGAGTAGCGGGGGGCTACAATGAGCAGTTCTTC. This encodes CASGVAGGYNEQFF.

CDR3 amino acids: CTSSHGTSGRAGSYNEQFF. In DNA form, the CDR3 reads TGCACCAGCAGCCACGGGACTAGCGGGAGGGCCGGATCCTACAATGAGCAGTTCTTC. This sequence joins TRBV1 and TRBJ2-1; the DNA was not compared with TRBD2, the D call given in the table. TRBV1 is marked as a pseudogene. The CDR3 has 19 amino acids.

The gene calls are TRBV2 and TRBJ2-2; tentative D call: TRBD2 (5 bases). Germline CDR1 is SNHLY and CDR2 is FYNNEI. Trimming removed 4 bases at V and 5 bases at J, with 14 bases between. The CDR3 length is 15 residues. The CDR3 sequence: CASSVEGLATGELFF. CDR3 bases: TGTGCCAGCAGTGTAGAGGGTTTAGCGACCGGGGAGCTGTTTTTT.

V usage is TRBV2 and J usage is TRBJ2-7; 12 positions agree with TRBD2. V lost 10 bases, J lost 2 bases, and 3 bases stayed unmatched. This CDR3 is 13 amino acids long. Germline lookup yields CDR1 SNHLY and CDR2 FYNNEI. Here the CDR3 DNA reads TGTGCCACCAGGACTAGCGGGGCCTACGAGCAGTACTTC. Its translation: CATRTSGAYEQYF.

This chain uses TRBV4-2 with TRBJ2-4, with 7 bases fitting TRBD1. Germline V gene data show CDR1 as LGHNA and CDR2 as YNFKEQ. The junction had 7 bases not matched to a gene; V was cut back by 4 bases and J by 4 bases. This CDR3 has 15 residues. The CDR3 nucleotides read TGTGCCAGCAGCCCTCCGGGGACAGAGAAAAACATTCAGTACTTC. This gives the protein CASSPPGTEKNIQYF.

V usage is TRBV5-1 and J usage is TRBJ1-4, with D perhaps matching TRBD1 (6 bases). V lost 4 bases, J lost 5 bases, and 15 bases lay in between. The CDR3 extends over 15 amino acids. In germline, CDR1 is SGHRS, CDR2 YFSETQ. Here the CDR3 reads CASSPGDRDNEKLFF. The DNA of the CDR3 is TGCGCCAGCAGCCCAGGGGACCGTGACAATGAAAAACTGTTTTTT.

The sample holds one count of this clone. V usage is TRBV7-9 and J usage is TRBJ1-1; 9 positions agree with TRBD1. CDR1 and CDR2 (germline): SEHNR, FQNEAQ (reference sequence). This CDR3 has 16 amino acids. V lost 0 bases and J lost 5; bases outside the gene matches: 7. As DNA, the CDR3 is TGTGCCAGCAGCTTAGCGCCGGGACAGGGTGGTACTGAAGCTTTCTTT. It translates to CASSLAPGQGGTEAFF.

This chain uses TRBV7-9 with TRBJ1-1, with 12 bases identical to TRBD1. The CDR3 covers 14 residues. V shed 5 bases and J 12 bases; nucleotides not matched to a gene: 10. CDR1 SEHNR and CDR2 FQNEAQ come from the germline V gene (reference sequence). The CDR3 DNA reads TGTGCCAGCAGCGACCGGGACAGGGGGCGCGGGACTTTCTTT. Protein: CASSDRDRGRGTFF.

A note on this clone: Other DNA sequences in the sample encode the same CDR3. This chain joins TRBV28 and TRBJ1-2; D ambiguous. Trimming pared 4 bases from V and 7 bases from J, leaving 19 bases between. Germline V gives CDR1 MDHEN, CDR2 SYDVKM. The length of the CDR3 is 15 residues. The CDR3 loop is CASSSSAPNIVGYTF. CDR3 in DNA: TGTGCCAGCAGTTCCAGCGCACCGAACATTGTTGGCTACACCTTC.

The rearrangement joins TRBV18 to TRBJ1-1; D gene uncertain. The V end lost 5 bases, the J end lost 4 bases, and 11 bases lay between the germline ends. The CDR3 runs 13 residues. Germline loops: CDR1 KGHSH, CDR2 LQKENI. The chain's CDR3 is CASSFLESTEAFF. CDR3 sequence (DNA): TGTGCCAGCTCATTCCTGGAGAGCACTGAAGCTTTCTTT.

The CDR3 DNA sequence: TGCGCCAGCAGCCAGGCTGGTCCGGGACAGGGGCTCCCTACGAGGCTTCCTACTGAAGCTTTCTTT. Translated, it gives CASSQAGPGQGLPTRLPTEAFF. V gene TRBV4-3 combines with J gene TRBJ1-1; 10 bases are shared with TRBD1. CDR1 LGHNA and CDR2 YSLEER come from the germline V gene. V was clipped by 3 bases and J by 5 bases; unmatched bases: 27. This CDR3 region has 22 residues.

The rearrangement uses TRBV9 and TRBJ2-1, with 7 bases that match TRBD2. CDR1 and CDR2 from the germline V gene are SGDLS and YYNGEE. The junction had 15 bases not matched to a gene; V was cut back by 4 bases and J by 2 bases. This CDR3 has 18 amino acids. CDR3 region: CASSPPRYAGEAYNEQFF. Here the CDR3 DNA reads TGTGCCAGCAGCCCTCCCAGGTATGCGGGAGAGGCCTACAATGAGCAGTTCTTC.

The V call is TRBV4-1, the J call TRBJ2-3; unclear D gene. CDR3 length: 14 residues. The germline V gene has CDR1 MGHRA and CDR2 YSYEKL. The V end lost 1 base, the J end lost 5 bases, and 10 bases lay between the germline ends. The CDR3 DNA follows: TGCGCCAGCAGCCAAGCTAACAGAAAAGATACGCAGTATTTT. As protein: CASSQANRKDTQYF.

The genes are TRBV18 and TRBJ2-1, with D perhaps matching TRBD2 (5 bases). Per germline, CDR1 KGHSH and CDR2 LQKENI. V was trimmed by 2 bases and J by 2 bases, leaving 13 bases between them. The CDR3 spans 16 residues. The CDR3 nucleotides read TGTGCCAGCTCACCAAGTTTTGCGCGGGCCTACAATGAGCAGTTCTTC. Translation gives CASSPSFARAYNEQFF.

The CDR3 is CASSLSGGRRDQPQHF. The CDR3 bases are TGTGCCAGCAGCTTATCGGGGGGGCGAAGGGATCAGCCCCAGCATTTT. The V and J genes are TRBV7-9 and TRBJ1-5; TRBD1 might be the D (6 bases). This CDR3 region has 16 residues. Trimming removed 2 bases at V and 5 bases at J, with 16 bases between. Per germline, CDR1 SEHNR and CDR2 FQNEAQ (reference sequence).